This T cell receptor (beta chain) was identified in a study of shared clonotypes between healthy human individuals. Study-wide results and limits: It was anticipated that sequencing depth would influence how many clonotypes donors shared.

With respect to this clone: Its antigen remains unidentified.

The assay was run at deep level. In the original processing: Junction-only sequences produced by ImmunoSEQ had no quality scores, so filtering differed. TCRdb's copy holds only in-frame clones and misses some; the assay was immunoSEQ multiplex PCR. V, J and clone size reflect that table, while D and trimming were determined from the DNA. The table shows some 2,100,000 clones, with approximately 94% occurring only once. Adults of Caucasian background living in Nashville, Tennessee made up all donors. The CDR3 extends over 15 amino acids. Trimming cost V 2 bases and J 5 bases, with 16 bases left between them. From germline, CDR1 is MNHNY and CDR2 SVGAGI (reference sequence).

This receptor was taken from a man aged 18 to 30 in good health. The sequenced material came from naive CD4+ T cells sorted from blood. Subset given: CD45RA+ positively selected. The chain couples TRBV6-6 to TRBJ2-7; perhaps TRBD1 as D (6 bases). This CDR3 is CASSYEGLTGHEQYF. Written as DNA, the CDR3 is TGTGCCAGCAGTTACGAGGGGCTAACAGGGCACGAGCAGTACTTC.